What follows is one T cell receptor beta chain and its context. Antigen unknown. The germline V gene encodes CDR1 MNHEY and CDR2 SMNVEV (reference sequence). J was trimmed by 4 bases and V by 3 bases; bases with no gene match: 8. This CDR3 has 15 amino acids. Sequencing was performed with immunoSEQ multiplex PCR; in TCRdb, only in-frame clones are kept and a portion is missing. The table includes around 610,000 clones, 95% to 96% detected once. This specimen comes from a study of shared clonotypes between healthy human individuals. Study as a whole: Each donor contributed plates that comprised three CD4 naive, three CD4 memory, two CD8 naive and one CD8 memory.

Study conclusions and caveats: Compared with memory subsets, naive subsets generally had larger estimated richness.

CD45RO-negative, CCR7-positively selected cells formed the naive CD8 fraction, excluding terminally differentiated effector memory CD45RA+ cells. This chain uses TRBV27 with TRBJ2-7; 8 bases align to TRBD2. Sequenced material: naive CD8+ T cells sorted from blood. This clonotype was obtained from a woman in her 30s in good health. CDR3 residues: CASSFSSGFGYEQYF. The CDR3 nucleotides read TGTGCCAGCAGTTTTTCTAGCGGGTTTGGGTACGAGCAGTACTTC.